Given below is one T cell receptor beta chain in context. What it binds is not known. This sample was taken from a study of CD8 T cells in Susac syndrome. Broader study findings: Regarding the TCR sequencing and HLA analysis, the study admitted that a relatively small number of individuals were involved.

Random hexamers were used to reverse transcribe an amount of roughly 0.5 to 1 ug RNA. TCR beta CDR3 was amplified by immunoSEQ multiplex PCR. This amplification extended across 54 Vbeta and 13 Jbeta segments. In TCRdb, the immunoSEQ multiplex PCR reads were re-called with MiXCR into one record per CDR3 protein. Here the sample spans about 200,000 distinct CDR3 sequences, roughly 95% being singletons. The ends lost 3 bases at V and 5 bases at J; junction bases unmatched: 3. Looked up from germline, CDR1 is GTSNPN and CDR2 is SVGIG (reference sequence). The CDR3 is 13 amino acids. In the multiple sclerosis control group, patients were treatment-naive and had stable or active relapsing-remitting disease.

Sequences were obtained from CD4+ T cells from PBMCs. The receptor comes from a human donor with multiple sclerosis. V gene TRBV30 combines with J gene TRBJ1-2; 10 nucleotides line up with TRBD1. For the CDR3, the DNA is TGTGCCTGGAGGGACAGGGGGAGGTATGGCTACACCTTC. Protein: CAWRDRGRYGYTF.